These 5 T cell receptor beta chains came from one sample sequenced in a study of a mutant IDH1 vaccine in newly diagnosed glioma. Noted time point: week 11, during vaccination. Vaccinated patients received 300 ug of mutant IDH1 20-mer peptide per dose, with topical imiquimod. No antigen has been assigned to these receptors. The method was immunoSEQ multiplex PCR; TCRdb's version includes in-frame clones alone and lacks a portion of them. The sample consists of under 150,000 clones, approximately 87% of them appearing once. This sample comprised PBMCs, obtained from a glioma patient whose treatment included an IDH1 peptide vaccine. The receptor set was obtained from a woman aged 45-65 years with glioma.

The gene calls are TRBV28 and TRBJ1-1; 9 bases are a match to TRBD1. Germline CDR1 MDHEN, CDR2 SYDVKM. J gave up 0 bases and V 6 bases, and 5 bases lay outside the gene matches. The CDR3 spans 15 residues. In DNA form, the CDR3 reads TGTGCCAGCAGCCGCGGGACAGGGCTGAACACTGAAGCTTTCTTT. This gives the protein CASSRGTGLNTEAFF.

This chain uses TRBV10-1 with TRBJ2-5; 10 bases are shared with TRBD1. The ends lost 6 bases at V and 4 bases at J; junction bases unmatched: 11. The germline V gene encodes CDR1 WNHNN and CDR2 SYGVQD (reference sequence). The CDR3 runs 16 residues. CDR3 sequence reads: CASSEGGQGYPETQYF. CDR3 nucleotide sequence: TGCGCCAGCAGCGAGGGGGGACAGGGGTACCCAGAGACCCAGTACTTC.

The chain is built from TRBV29-1 and TRBJ1-1; possibly TRBD1 for D (6 bases). CDR1 SQVTM and CDR2 ANQGSEA come from the germline V gene. The length of the CDR3 is 13 residues. V was cut by 7 bases and J by 2 bases, with 14 bases left in between. The CDR3 coding sequence is TGCAGCGCACACGGACAGCTAAACACTGAAGCTTTCTTT. It specifies CSAHGQLNTEAFF.

A word on this clone: Other DNA sequences within the sample encode an identical CDR3. This chain connects TRBV5-6 to TRBJ2-6; D is unclear. Germline CDR1 reads SGHDT; CDR2 reads YYEEEE. The CDR3 extends over 15 amino acids. V dropped 0 bases and J dropped 0 bases, with 4 bases sitting between them. The chain's CDR3 is CASSLGVSGANVLTF. The CDR3 region has the DNA TGTGCCAGCAGCTTGGGGGTCTCTGGGGCCAACGTCCTGACTTTC.

The chain recombines TRBV7-3 with TRBJ2-2; 10 bases are a match to TRBD1. Germline CDR1 and CDR2: SGHTA and FQGTGA. J lost 4 bases, V lost 6 bases, and 5 bases had no gene match. There are 15 residues in the CDR3. The CDR3 reads CASRSGQGVTGELFF. In DNA, the CDR3 is TGTGCCAGCAGGTCCGGACAGGGGGTCACCGGGGAGCTGTTTTTT.